The rows below give T cell receptor beta chains drawn from one sample of a study of blood T cell repertoires in COVID-19. TCRdb keeps only in-frame clones here, not all; method: immunoSEQ multiplex PCR. The data show 95,000 to 150,000 clones, 71% seen once. The sequencing input was peripheral blood. The receptors shown here come from a human donor with acute or convalescent COVID-19. The donor label of this sample is uncertain. CDR3s include the opening cysteine and the closing phenylalanine or tryptophan. Fields, in order: J gene, V gene, D gene, clone size, CDR3 protein, CDR3 DNA. The D gene is left open where the match is weak. Clone size is stated in some rows and not others, as once, few, many or a class when expanded.

TRBJ1-1 | TRBV7-2 | - | - | CASSSLAGVGEAFF | TGTGCCAGCAGCTCCCTTGCCGGGGTGGGTGAAGCTTTCTTT
TRBJ2-1 | TRBV18 | - | - | CASSPLLGPVNEQFF | TGTGCCAGCTCACCCCTACTAGGTCCCGTGAATGAGCAGTTCTTC
TRBJ1-2 | TRBV6-1 | TRBD1 | - | CASSESRAGGGKGYTF | TGTGCCAGCAGTGAAAGTAGGGCAGGGGGCGGTAAGGGCTACACCTTC
TRBJ2-7 | TRBV5-6 | - | - | CASSQGVGYEQYF | TGTGCCAGCAGCCAGGGTGTGGGTTACGAGCAGTACTTC
TRBJ2-7 | TRBV6-5 | TRBD1 | many | CASIRTGPPYEQYF | TGTGCCAGCATCCGGACAGGGCCGCCCTACGAGCAGTACTTC
TRBJ2-3 | TRBV11-2 | TRBD1 | few | CASSLQGQGGGADTQYF | TGTGCCAGCAGCCTGCAGGGACAGGGAGGGGGAGCAGATACGCAGTATTTT
TRBJ2-3 | TRBV6-1 | TRBD2 | once | CASSKGLAGVTDTQYF | TGTGCCAGCAGTAAAGGACTAGCGGGGGTAACAGATACGCAGTATTTT
TRBJ1-4 | TRBV11-2 | TRBD1 | - | CASSQDRVGEKLFF | TGTGCCAGCAGCCAGGACAGGGTAGGGGAAAAACTGTTTTTT
TRBJ1-4 | TRBV29-1 | - | - | CSGGGSDEKLFF | TGCAGCGGAGGGGGATCGGATGAAAAACTGTTTTTT
TRBJ1-2 | TRBV5-1 | TRBD1 | once | CASRDRTGVYGYTF | TGCGCCAGCAGAGATCGGACAGGGGTCTATGGCTACACCTTC
TRBJ2-1 | TRBV7-2 | TRBD2 | - | CASSLGGTSGRYNEQFF | TGTGCCAGCAGCTTAGGAGGGACTAGCGGGCGTTACAATGAGCAGTTCTTC
TRBJ1-1 | TRBV12-3/TRBV12-4 | - | once | CASTRGQNTEAFF | TGTGCCAGCACCCGAGGGCAGAACACTGAAGCTTTCTTT
TRBJ2-2 | TRBV20-1 | TRBD2 | - | CSASSGGAAGELFF | TGCAGTGCTAGTAGCGGGGGGGCCGCCGGGGAGCTGTTTTTT
TRBJ2-7 | TRBV7-2 | - | - | CASSTPTGNEQYF | TGTGCCAGCAGCACCCCCACGGGAAACGAGCAGTACTTC
TRBJ2-5 | TRBV12-3/TRBV12-4 | - | - | CASSLAPGTQYF | TGTGCCAGCAGTTTAGCGCCGGGGACCCAGTACTTC
TRBJ2-3 | TRBV13 | - | - | CASSLGADFDRIRNTQYF | TGTGCCAGCAGCTTAGGTGCGGACTTCGATCGTATCAGGAATACGCAGTATTTT